This T cell receptor (beta chain) is from a study of cytomegalovirus exposure and HLA in healthy donors. Looked up from germline, CDR1 is LGHNA and CDR2 is YNFKEQ. V was pared by 0 bases and J by 10 bases, with 19 bases between. CDR3 length equals 16 residues. Note on this clone: What it binds is not known.

60 Vbeta and 13 Jbeta primers were used in PCR. The table came from immunoSEQ multiplex PCR; TCRdb's copy has only in-frame clones and leaves some out. Here the sample spans 110,000 or so clones, about 64% being singletons. Study observations and caveats: A later look showed TCR association rates differing by HLA locus, highest for DRB1 and lowest for HLA-C. Near-uniform donor sequencing depth was presumed by presence/absence analyses.

This rearrangement joins TRBV4-2 to TRBJ2-1; possible D gene TRBD1, 6 bases. Input material: PBMCs. The receptor was derived from a man aged 18 to 30 in good health and CMV-seropositive. CDR3 protein: CASSQDRGIWVSEQFF. The CDR3 DNA follows: TGTGCCAGCAGCCAAGATAGGGGGATTTGGGTAAGCGAGCAGTTCTTC.